This TCR beta chain was recovered during a study of T-cell memory formation after mild COVID-19. Findings of the study overall: Researchers found some responding clones in pre-infection memory, a sign that cross-reactive memory joined.

V was trimmed by 6 bases and J by 5 bases, leaving 7 bases between them. The length of the CDR3 is 11 residues. This clonotype was counted a single time. The antigen remains undetermined. In TCRdb, the 5' RACE reads were re-called with MiXCR into one record per CDR3 protein. The data show approximately 250,000 distinct CDR3 sequences, around 17% seen once. The sequence was obtained from a man younger than 35 who had mild COVID-19 (a few samples of this study predate the infection). Cell type and time point are not known. The chain joins TRBV12-3 or TRBV12-4 to TRBJ1-2; D is ambiguous. The specimen sequenced was PBMCs or a T cell subset sorted from them (not recorded which). In nucleotides, the CDR3 is TGTGCCAGCAGGTGGGGTTATGGCTACACCTTC. Its translation: CASRWGYGYTF.